A single sample gave rise to the 30 T cell receptor beta chains below, sequenced in a study of cytomegalovirus exposure and HLA in healthy donors. Amplification used 60 Vbeta primers and 13 Jbeta primers. TCRdb's table, derived via immunoSEQ multiplex PCR, lists solely in-frame clones and lacks some. The table has some 65,000 clones, 70% to 85% seen once. Material: PBMCs. The source is a girl aged 10-17 years in good health and CMV-seropositive.

J is TRBJ2-7 and V is TRBV11-2; possibly TRBD1 for D (5 bases). The CDR3 consists of 18 residues. V gave up 5 bases and J gave up 1 base, with 24 bases separating them. The V gene's germline CDR1 is SGHAT and CDR2 FQNNGV. The CDR3 loop is CASSPGPGQEIFSYEQYF. CDR3 sequence (DNA): TGTGCCAGCAGCCCAGGGCCAGGGCAAGAAATATTTTCCTACGAGCAGTACTTC. The variable domain in full, completed from reference TRBV11-2 and TRBJ2-7, reads EAGVAQSPRYKIIEKRQSVAFWCNPISGHATLYWYQQILGQGPKLLIQFQNNGVVDDSQLPKDRFSAERLKGVDSTLKIQPAKLEDSAVYLCASSPGPGQEIFSYEQYFGPGTRLTVT.

The gene calls are TRBV7-2 and TRBJ2-1; TRBD1 is a possible D gene (6 bases). The length of the CDR3 is 14 residues. CDR1 is SGHTA and CDR2 is FQGNSA in the germline V gene. Trimming removed 3 bases from V and 11 bases from J, with 17 bases in between. In DNA, the CDR3 is TGTGCCAGCAGCTTTAACCCGGCACAGGGTAAGCAGTTCTTC. Its protein product is CASSFNPAQGKQFF.

CDR3 sequence (DNA): TGCGCCAGCAGCTTGGAGCAGGGTTCGCTTTATGGCTACACCTTC. Protein: CASSLEQGSLYGYTF. The V and J genes are TRBV5-1 and TRBJ1-2; D might be TRBD1 (5 bases). The CDR3 is 15 residues long. Trimming removed 0 bases at V and 5 bases at J, with 14 bases between. Germline V lookup: CDR1 SGHRS, CDR2 YFSETQ.

The rearrangement joins TRBV6-1 to TRBJ2-3; 9 nucleotides align to TRBD1. Losses at the gene ends were 6 bases for V and 3 bases for J; bases not matched to a gene: 4. Germline-derived CDR1 and CDR2 are MNHNS and SASEGT. The CDR3 loop spans 14 amino acids. As DNA, the CDR3 is TGTGCCAGCAGGAGGGACAGGGTGACAGATACGCAGTATTTT. This translates into CASRRDRVTDTQYF.

V is TRBV20-1 and J is TRBJ1-5, with D maybe TRBD1 (5 bases). V was pared by 0 bases and J by 11 bases, with 8 bases between. The CDR3 has 11 residues. Germline V gene lookup returns CDR1 DFQATT and CDR2 SNEGSKA (reference sequence). The chain's CDR3 is CSARDAGAQHF. CDR3 in DNA: TGCAGTGCTAGAGATGCGGGGGCCCAGCATTTT.

The V call is TRBV10-3, the J call TRBJ1-3; 8 bases are shared with TRBD1. This CDR3 is built from 14 residues. Losses at the gene ends were 7 bases for V and 3 bases for J; bases not matched to a gene: 5. Germline values: CDR1 ENHRY, CDR2 SYGVKD. CDR3 protein: CAITSDRDGNTIYF. In DNA, the CDR3 is TGTGCCATCACTTCGGACAGGGATGGAAACACCATATATTTT.

V is TRBV7-9 and J is TRBJ2-1; the D gene is possibly TRBD2 (5 bases). The V gene lost 4 bases and the J gene lost 8 bases, with 12 bases spanning the gap. The CDR3 has 13 amino acids. From germline, CDR1 is SEHNR and CDR2 FQNEAQ (reference sequence). CDR3 DNA: TGTGCCAGCAGCTCGGGGTCTAACCATGAGCAGTTCTTC. Amino acid sequence: CASSSGSNHEQFF.

This chain joins TRBV28 and TRBJ1-1, with TRBD1 matching 8 bases. CDR1 is MDHEN, CDR2 SYDVKM, per germline. After removal of 5 bases from V and 8 bases from J, the junction contained 10 bases not matched to a gene. The CDR3 is made up of 14 amino acids. The CDR3 region has the DNA TGTGCCAGCAGTCCCAGTAGGACAGGGAAAGAAGCTTTCTTT. The encoded protein is CASSPSRTGKEAFF. Using reference TRBV28 and TRBJ1-1 for the parts outside the CDR3, the full variable domain is DVKVTQSSRYLVKRTGEKVFLECVQDMDHENMFWYRQDPGLGLRLIYFSYDVKMKEKGDIPEGYSVSREKKERFSLILESASTNQTSMYLCASSPSRTGKEAFFGQGTRLTVV.

This chain joins TRBV7-2 and TRBJ2-3; no clear D gene. The CDR3 loop spans 15 amino acids. The V end lost 5 bases, the J end lost 6 bases, and 18 bases lay between the germline ends. Germline CDR1 is SGHTA and CDR2 is FQGNSA. As DNA, the CDR3 is TGTGCCAGCAGCCTCAGAGGCGGCGGTAGGGATACGCAGTATTTT. Translating it yields CASSLRGGGRDTQYF.

V usage is TRBV5-4 and J usage is TRBJ2-4, with 8 bases that match TRBD1. CDR1 and CDR2 from the germline V gene are SGHNT and YYREEE (reference sequence). The CDR3 contains 15 residues. Unmatched junction bases numbered 9, after V lost 4 bases and J lost 6 bases. CDR3 nucleotide sequence: TGTGCCAGCAGCCAGAACAGGGGGGATGGAAACATTCAGTACTTC. This gives the protein CASSQNRGDGNIQYF. The variable domain in full, with the rest retrieved from reference TRBV5-4 and TRBJ2-4, is ETGVTQSPTHLIKTRGQQVTLRCSSQSGHNTVSWYQQALGQGPQFIFQYYREEENGRGNFPPRFSGLQFPNYSSELNVNALELDDSALYLCASSQNRGDGNIQYFGAGTRLSVL.

This chain connects TRBV10-3 to TRBJ1-3; the D is unclear. The CDR3 spans 12 residues. The germline V gene encodes CDR1 ENHRY and CDR2 SYGVKD. V lost 10 bases, J lost 2 bases, and 9 bases lay in between. The CDR3 nucleotides are TGTGCCACCGACGGGGCTGGAAACACCATATATTTT. This translates into CATDGAGNTIYF.

J is TRBJ1-6 and V is TRBV28; 10 nucleotides align to TRBD1. This CDR3 contains 16 residues. Germline CDR1 reads MDHEN; CDR2 reads SYDVKM. V gave up 7 bases and J gave up 8 bases; unmatched junction bases: 11. CDR3 in DNA: TGTGCCAGCATTTCCCTCCCGGGACAGGGGTATTCACCCCTCCACTTT. Its translation is CASISLPGQGYSPLHF.

The CDR3 region is CASSSQQGGNYNEQFF. The DNA for the CDR3 is TGCGCCAGCAGTTCCCAACAGGGTGGGAACTACAATGAGCAGTTCTTC. This chain connects TRBV10-1 to TRBJ2-1; maybe TRBD1 (6 bases). CDR1 is WNHNN, CDR2 SYGVQD, per germline (reference sequence). With 5 bases removed from V and 3 bases from J, the gap between germline ends came to 17 bases. CDR3 length: 16 residues.

This clone occurred once. The chain combines TRBV6-6 with TRBJ2-7, with 7 bases matching TRBD2. Losses at the gene ends were 8 bases for V and 2 bases for J; bases not matched to a gene: 12. The germline V gene has CDR1 MNHNY and CDR2 SVGAGI (reference sequence). This CDR3 has 15 amino acids. CDR3 sequence: CASGHREGHPYEQYF. CDR3 bases: TGTGCCAGCGGACATAGGGAGGGCCACCCCTACGAGCAGTACTTC.

DNA of the CDR3: TGTGCCAGTTCCGCCGGGCGATTTGGGGCCACAGATACGCAGTATTTT. Its translation is CASSAGRFGATDTQYF. The gene calls are TRBV6-4 and TRBJ2-3; the D gene is possibly TRBD1 (5 bases). Germline V gives CDR1 MRHNA, CDR2 SNTAGT. This CDR3 is built from 16 residues. Trimming removed 9 bases at V and 2 bases at J, with 21 bases between.

The CDR3 here is CASSPPDRGPRTEAFF. CDR3 DNA: TGTGCCAGCAGTCCGCCTGACAGGGGGCCAAGGACTGAAGCTTTCTTT. The V gene is TRBV28, the J gene TRBJ1-1; 10 nucleotides match TRBD1. Trimming removed 5 bases from V and 5 bases from J; junction bases left unmatched: 11. CDR3 length: 16 amino acids. Germline loops: CDR1 MDHEN, CDR2 SYDVKM.

About this clone: Other DNA sequences in the same sample also yield this CDR3. The CDR3 here is CASSRQETQYF. CDR3 nucleotides: TGTGCCAGCAGCCGCCAAGAGACCCAGTACTTC. The rearrangement links TRBV5-6 to TRBJ2-5, with D unclear. The CDR3 sequence is 11 residues long. The germline V gene encodes CDR1 SGHDT and CDR2 YYEEEE. V lost 4 bases to trimming and J lost 1 base, with 2 bases between them. Full variable domain (remainder filled in from reference TRBV5-6 and TRBJ2-5): DAGVTQSPTHLIKTRGQQVTLRCSPKSGHDTVSWYQQALGQGPQFIFQYYEEEERQRGNFPDRFSGHQFPNYSSELNVNALLLGDSALYLCASSRQETQYFGPGTRLLVL.

This clone was observed a single time. CDR3 sequence reads: CASSYRQIMNTEAFF. The CDR3 DNA follows: TGTGCCAGCAGCTATAGACAGATTATGAACACTGAAGCTTTCTTT. The V and J genes are TRBV7-8 and TRBJ1-1, with D possibly matching TRBD1 (5 bases). This CDR3 spans 15 amino acids. The V and J ends lost 4 bases and 0 bases respectively, with 12 bases between them. Germline CDR1 is SGHVS and CDR2 is FQNEAQ.

V is TRBV7-9 and J is TRBJ2-5; D is perhaps TRBD1 (5 bases). The CDR3 is 14 amino acids. V was cut by 5 bases and J by 5 bases, with 15 bases left in between. CDR1 is SEHNR, CDR2 FQNEAQ, per germline (reference sequence). The CDR3 DNA is TGTGCCAGCAGCCGTCCTGCAGGGTGGGAGACCCAGTACTTC. This codes for CASSRPAGWETQYF.

The rearrangement links TRBV6-4 to TRBJ2-3; TRBD2 matches at 8 bases. Germline CDR1 reads MRHNA; CDR2 reads SNTAGT. The CDR3 is 15 amino acids. The junction had 6 bases not matched to a gene; V was cut back by 0 bases and J by 7 bases. The CDR3 DNA sequence: TGTGCCAGCAGTGACTCTAGCGGGGCGGCAAATACGCAGTATTTT. Translation gives CASSDSSGAANTQYF.

J is TRBJ1-1 and V is TRBV19; tentative D call: TRBD1 (6 bases). This CDR3 comprises 13 residues. Germline V gives CDR1 LNHDA, CDR2 SQIVND (reference sequence). Trimming left V 9 bases short and J 1 base short, with 12 bases between. The CDR3 reads CASRPGENTEAFF. Here the CDR3 DNA reads TGTGCCAGCCGCCCAGGGGAGAACACTGAAGCTTTCTTT.

The rearrangement joins TRBV5-1 to TRBJ2-1; 7 nucleotides agree with TRBD2. The CDR3 is 14 amino acids. Looked up from germline, CDR1 is SGHRS and CDR2 is YFSETQ. With V trimmed by 0 bases and J by 8 bases, 5 bases remained unmatched. For the CDR3, the DNA is TGCGCCAGCAGCTTGGGGGAGGGCAGCGATGAGCAGTTCTTC. It encodes CASSLGEGSDEQFF.

The genes are TRBV28 and TRBJ2-7; the D gene is possibly TRBD2 (5 bases). Trimming removed 6 bases at V and 2 bases at J, with 11 bases between. Germline loops: CDR1 MDHEN, CDR2 SYDVKM. The CDR3 spans 13 residues. The CDR3 DNA is TGTGCCAGCAGCTCGGACTTTCCCTACGAGCAGTACTTC. Residues: CASSSDFPYEQYF. Filled out from reference TRBV28 and TRBJ2-7, the complete variable domain reads DVKVTQSSRYLVKRTGEKVFLECVQDMDHENMFWYRQDPGLGLRLIYFSYDVKMKEKGDIPEGYSVSREKKERFSLILESASTNQTSMYLCASSSDFPYEQYFGPGTRLTVT.

The chain combines TRBV7-2 with TRBJ1-1; 11 bases agree with TRBD1. The CDR3 extends over 18 amino acids. The germline V gene encodes CDR1 SGHTA and CDR2 FQGNSA. V lost 0 bases, J lost 4 bases, and 10 bases stayed unmatched. The CDR3 region has the DNA TGTGCCAGCAGCTTAGCCGGTTTTGTCGGGACAGGGGGCACTGAAGCTTTCTTT. Residues: CASSLAGFVGTGGTEAFF.

The rearrangement links TRBV7-2 to TRBJ2-1; TRBD2 matches at 12 bases. The CDR3 contains 15 residues. The V gene's germline CDR1 is SGHTA and CDR2 FQGNSA. With V trimmed by 3 bases and J by 9 bases, 6 bases remained unmatched. CDR3 sequence: CASSFVTSGGGEQFF. CDR3 nucleotides: TGTGCCAGCAGCTTCGTGACTAGCGGGGGTGGTGAGCAGTTCTTC.

The chain links TRBV4-3 to TRBJ2-7, with unresolved D. Per germline, CDR1 LGHNA and CDR2 YSLEER. V was shortened by 0 bases and J by 3 bases, with 15 bases between the two germline ends. This CDR3 region has 16 residues. The CDR3 is CASSQDWRPSIYEQYF. DNA for the CDR3: TGCGCCAGCAGCCAAGATTGGCGGCCCTCCATCTACGAGCAGTACTTC.

This clone was found once. This chain joins TRBV29-1 and TRBJ1-1, with 8 bases aligning to TRBD1. The length of the CDR3 is 13 residues. V gave up 6 bases and J gave up 10 bases; unmatched junction bases: 13. Germline-derived CDR1 and CDR2 are SQVTM and ANQGSEA. The CDR3 DNA is TGCAGCGTCCCGATCCCCGGGACAGGCGCAGCTTTCTTT. Translated: CSVPIPGTGAAFF. Full variable domain (outside the CDR3, taken from reference TRBV29-1 and TRBJ1-1): SAVISQKPSRDICQRGTSLTIQCQVDSQVTMMFWYRQQPGQSLTLIATANQGSEATYESGFVIDKFPISRPNLTFSTLTVSNMSPEDSSIYLCSVPIPGTGAAFFGQGTRLTVV.

This chain connects TRBV27 to TRBJ2-1; a weak D match, TRBD2 (5 bases). The length of the CDR3 is 13 residues. Germline lookup yields CDR1 MNHEY and CDR2 SMNVEV (reference sequence). V lost 7 bases, J lost 7 bases, and 14 bases lay in between. CDR3 sequence reads: CASTSLGLNEQFF. The CDR3 bases are TGTGCCAGCACCTCACTCGGACTTAATGAGCAGTTCTTC.

The rearrangement joins TRBV20-1 to TRBJ2-4, with D unclear. V shed 3 bases and J shed 5 bases, with 5 bases lying between them. The CDR3 consists of 11 residues. CDR1 and CDR2 (germline): DFQATT, SNEGSKA (reference sequence). The CDR3: CSASYQNIQYF. The CDR3 region has the DNA TGCAGTGCTAGTTATCAAAACATTCAGTACTTC.

This rearrangement joins TRBV10-3 to TRBJ2-7, with TRBD1 matching 7 bases. Germline loops: CDR1 ENHRY, CDR2 SYGVKD. V lost 3 bases to trimming and J lost 5 bases; unmatched junction nucleotides: 13. The CDR3 contains 16 residues. CDR3 sequence reads: CAISEGSPTGPHEQYF. The CDR3 DNA follows: TGTGCCATCAGTGAAGGTTCACCGACAGGGCCCCACGAGCAGTACTTC.